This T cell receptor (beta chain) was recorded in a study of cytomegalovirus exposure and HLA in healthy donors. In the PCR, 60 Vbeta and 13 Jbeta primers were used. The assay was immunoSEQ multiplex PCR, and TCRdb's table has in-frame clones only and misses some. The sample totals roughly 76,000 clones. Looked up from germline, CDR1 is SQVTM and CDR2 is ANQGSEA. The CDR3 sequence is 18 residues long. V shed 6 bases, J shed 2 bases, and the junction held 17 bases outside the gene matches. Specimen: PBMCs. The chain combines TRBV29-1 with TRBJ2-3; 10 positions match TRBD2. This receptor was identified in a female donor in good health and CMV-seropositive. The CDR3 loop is CSVAFIASGGHLTDTQYF. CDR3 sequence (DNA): TGCAGCGTCGCCTTCATAGCTAGCGGGGGTCACCTCACAGATACGCAGTATTTT.